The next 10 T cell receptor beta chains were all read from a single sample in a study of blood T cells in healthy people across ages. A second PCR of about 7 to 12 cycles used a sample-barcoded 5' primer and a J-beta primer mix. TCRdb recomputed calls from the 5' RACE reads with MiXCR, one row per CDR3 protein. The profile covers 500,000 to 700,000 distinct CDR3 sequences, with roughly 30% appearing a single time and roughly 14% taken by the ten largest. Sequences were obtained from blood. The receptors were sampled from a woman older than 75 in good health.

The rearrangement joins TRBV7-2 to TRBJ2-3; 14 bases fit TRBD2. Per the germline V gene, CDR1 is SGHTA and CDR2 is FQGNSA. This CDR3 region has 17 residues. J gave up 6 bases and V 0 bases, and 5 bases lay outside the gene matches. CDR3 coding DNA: TGTGCCAGCAGCTTAGCGGGACTAGCGGGGGCATCGGATACGCAGTATTTT. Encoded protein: CASSLAGLAGASDTQYF.

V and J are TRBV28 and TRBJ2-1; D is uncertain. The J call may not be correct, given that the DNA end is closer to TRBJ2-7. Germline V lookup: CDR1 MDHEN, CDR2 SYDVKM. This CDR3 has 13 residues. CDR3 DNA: TGTGCCAGCAGAAGTCCCAACTACAATGAGCAGTACTTC. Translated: CASRSPNYNEQYF.

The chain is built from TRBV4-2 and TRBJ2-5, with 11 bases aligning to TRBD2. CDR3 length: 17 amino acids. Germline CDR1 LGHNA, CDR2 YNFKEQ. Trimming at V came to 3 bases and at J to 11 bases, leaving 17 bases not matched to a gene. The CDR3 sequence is CASSHNRLAGSYNEQYF. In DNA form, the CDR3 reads TGTGCCAGCAGCCATAATCGACTAGCGGGGAGCTACAATGAGCAGTACTTC.

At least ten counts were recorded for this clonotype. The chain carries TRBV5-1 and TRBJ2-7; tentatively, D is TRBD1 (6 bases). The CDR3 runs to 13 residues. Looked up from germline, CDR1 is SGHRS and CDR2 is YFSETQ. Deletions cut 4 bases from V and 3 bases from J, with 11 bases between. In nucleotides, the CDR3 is TGCGCCAGCAGCAGCGGACAGTTCTACGAGCAGTACTTC. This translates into CASSSGQFYEQYF.

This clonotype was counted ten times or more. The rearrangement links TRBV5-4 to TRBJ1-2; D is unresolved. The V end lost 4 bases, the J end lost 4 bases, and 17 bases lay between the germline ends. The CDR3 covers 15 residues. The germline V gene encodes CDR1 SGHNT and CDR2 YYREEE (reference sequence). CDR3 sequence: CASSLPALTSYGYTF. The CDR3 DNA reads TGTGCCAGCAGCCTACCCGCCTTAACCAGCTATGGCTACACCTTC.

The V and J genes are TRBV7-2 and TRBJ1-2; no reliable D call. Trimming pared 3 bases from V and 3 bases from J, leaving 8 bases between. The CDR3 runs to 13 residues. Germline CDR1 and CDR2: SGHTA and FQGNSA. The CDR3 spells CASSFNEDYGYTF. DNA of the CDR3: TGTGCCAGCAGCTTTAACGAGGACTATGGCTACACCTTC.

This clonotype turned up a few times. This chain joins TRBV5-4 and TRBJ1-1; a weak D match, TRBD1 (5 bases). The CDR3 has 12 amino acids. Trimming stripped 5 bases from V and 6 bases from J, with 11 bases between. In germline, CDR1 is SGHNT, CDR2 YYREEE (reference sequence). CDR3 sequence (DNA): TGTGCCAGCAGGGTCGGGGCGGCTGAAGCTTTCTTT. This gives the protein CASRVGAAEAFF.

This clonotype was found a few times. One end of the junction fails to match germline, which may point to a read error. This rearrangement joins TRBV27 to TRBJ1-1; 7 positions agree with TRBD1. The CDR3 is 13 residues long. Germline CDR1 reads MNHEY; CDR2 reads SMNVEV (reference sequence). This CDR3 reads CASSYGQGAEAFF. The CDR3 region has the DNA TGTGCCAGTAGTTACGGCCAGGGGGCTGAAGCTTTCTTT.

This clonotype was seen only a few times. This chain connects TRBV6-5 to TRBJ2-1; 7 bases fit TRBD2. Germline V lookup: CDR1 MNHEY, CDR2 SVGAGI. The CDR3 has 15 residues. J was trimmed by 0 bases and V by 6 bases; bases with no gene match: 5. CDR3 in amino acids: CASRGVAGSYNEQFF. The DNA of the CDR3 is TGTGCCAGCAGGGGGGTAGCGGGCTCCTACAATGAGCAGTTCTTC.

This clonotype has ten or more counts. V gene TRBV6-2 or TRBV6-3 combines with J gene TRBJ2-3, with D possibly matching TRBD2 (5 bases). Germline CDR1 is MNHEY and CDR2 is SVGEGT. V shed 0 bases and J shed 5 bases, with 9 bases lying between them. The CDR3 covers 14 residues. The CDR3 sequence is CASSYSIGRDTQYF. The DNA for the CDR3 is TGTGCCAGCAGTTACTCGATAGGGAGAGATACGCAGTATTTT.